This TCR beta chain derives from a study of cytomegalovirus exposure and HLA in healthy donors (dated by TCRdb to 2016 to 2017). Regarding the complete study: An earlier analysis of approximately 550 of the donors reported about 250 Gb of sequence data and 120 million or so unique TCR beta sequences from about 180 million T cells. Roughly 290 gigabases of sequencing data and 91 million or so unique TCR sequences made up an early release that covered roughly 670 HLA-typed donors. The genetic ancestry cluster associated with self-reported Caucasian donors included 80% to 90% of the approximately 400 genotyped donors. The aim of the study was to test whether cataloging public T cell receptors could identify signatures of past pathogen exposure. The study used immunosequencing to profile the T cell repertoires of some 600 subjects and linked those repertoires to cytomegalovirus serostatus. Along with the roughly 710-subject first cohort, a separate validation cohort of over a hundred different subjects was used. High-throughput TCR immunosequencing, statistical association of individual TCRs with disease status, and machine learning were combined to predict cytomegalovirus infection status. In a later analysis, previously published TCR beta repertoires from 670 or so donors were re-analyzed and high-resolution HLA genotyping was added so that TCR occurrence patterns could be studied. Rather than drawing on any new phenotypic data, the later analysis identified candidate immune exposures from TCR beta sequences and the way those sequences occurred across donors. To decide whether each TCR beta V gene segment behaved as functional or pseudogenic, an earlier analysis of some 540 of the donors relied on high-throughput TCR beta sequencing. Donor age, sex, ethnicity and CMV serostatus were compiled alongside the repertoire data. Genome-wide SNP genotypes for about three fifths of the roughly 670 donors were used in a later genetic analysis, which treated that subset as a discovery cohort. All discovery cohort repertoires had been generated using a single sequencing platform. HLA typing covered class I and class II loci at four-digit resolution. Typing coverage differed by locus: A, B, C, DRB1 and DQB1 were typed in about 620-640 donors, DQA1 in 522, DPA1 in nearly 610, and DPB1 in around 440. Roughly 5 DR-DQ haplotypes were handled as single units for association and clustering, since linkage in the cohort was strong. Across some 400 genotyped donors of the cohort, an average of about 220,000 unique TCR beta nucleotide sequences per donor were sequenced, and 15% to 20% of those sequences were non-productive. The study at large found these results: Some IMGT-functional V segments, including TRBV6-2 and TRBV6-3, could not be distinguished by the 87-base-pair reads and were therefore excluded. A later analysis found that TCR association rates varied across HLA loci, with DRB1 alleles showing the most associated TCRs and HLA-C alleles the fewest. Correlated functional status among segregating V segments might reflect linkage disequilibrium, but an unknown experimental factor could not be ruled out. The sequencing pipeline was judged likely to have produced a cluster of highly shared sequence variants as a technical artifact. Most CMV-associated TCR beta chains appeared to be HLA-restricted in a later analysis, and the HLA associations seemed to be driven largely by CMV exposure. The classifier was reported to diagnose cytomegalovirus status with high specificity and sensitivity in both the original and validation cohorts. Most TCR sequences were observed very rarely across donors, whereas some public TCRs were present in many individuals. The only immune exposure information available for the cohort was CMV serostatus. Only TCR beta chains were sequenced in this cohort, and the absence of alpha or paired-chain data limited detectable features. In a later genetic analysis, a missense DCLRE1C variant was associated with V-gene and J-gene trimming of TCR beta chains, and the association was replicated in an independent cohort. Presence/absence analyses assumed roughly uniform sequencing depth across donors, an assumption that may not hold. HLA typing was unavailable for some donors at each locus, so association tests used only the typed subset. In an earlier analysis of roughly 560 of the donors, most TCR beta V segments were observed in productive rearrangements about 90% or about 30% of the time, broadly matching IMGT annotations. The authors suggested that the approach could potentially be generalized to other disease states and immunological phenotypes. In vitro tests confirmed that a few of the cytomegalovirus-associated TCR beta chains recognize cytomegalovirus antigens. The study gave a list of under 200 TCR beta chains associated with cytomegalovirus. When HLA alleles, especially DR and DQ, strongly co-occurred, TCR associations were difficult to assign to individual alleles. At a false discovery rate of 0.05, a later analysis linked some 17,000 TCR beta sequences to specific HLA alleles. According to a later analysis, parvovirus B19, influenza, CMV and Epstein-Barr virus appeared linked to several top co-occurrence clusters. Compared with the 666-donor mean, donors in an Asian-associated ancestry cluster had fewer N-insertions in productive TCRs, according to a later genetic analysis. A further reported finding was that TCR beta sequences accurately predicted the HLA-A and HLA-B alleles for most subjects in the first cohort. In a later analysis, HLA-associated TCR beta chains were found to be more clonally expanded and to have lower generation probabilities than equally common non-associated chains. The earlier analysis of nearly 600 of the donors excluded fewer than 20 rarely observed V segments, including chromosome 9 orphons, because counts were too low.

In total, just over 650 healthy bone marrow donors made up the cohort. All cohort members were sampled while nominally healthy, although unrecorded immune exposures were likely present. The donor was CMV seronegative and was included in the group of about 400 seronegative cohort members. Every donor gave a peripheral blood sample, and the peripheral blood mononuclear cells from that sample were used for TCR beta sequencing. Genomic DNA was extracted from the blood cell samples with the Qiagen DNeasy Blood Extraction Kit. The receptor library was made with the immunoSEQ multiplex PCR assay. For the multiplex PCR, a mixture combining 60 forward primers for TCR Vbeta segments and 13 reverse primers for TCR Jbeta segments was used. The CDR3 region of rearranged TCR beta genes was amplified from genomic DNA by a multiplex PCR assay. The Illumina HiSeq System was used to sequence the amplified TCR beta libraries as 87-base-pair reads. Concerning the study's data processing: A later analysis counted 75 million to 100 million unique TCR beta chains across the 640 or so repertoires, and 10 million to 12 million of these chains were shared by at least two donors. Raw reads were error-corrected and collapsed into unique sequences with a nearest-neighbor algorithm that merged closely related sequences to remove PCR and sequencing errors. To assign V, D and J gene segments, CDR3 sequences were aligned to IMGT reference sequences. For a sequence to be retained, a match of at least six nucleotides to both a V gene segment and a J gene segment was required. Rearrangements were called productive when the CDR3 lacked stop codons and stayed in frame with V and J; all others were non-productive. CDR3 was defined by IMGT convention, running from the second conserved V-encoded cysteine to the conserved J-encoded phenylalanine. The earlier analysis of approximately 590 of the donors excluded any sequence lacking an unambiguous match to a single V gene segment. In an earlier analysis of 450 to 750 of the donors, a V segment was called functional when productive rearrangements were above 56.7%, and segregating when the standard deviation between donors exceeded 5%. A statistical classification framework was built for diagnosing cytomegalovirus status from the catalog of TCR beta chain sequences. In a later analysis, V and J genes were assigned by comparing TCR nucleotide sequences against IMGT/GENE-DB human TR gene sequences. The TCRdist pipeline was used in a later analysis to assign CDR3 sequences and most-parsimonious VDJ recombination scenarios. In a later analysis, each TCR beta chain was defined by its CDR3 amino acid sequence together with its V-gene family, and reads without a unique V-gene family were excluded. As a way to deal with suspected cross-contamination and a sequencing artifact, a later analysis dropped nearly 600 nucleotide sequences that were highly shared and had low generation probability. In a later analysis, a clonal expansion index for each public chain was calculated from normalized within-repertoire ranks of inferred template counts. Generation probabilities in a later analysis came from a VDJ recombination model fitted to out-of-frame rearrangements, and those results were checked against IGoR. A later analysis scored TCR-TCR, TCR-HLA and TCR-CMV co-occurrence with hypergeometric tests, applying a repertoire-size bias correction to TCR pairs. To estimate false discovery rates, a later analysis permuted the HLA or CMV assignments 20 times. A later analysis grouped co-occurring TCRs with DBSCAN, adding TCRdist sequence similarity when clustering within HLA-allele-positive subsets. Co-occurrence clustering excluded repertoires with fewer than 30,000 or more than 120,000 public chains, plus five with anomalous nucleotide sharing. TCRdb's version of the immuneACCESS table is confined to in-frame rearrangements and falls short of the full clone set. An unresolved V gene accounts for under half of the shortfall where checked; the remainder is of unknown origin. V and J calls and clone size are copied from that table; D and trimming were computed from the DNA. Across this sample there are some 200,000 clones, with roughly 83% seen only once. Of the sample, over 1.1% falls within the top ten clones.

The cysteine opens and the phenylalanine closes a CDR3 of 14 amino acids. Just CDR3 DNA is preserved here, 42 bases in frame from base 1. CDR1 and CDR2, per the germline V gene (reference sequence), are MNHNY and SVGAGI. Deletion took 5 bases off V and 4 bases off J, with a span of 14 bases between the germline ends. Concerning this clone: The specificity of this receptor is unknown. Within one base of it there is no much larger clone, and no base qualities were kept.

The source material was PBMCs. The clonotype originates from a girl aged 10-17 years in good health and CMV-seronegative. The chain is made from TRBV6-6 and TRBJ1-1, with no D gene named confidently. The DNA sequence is TGTGCCAGCAGTCCCCACTCTGCGGCCACTGAAGCTTTCTTT. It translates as CASSPHSAATEAFF.